This TCR beta chain was observed in a study of control samples from healthy donors and cancer patients. Germline assignment: CDR1 MNHEY and CDR2 SMNVEV (reference sequence). The CDR3 extends over 15 amino acids. Trimming cost V 2 bases and J 4 bases; bases outside gene matches: 5. This table comes from immunoSEQ multiplex PCR, and its TCRdb copy is limited to in-frame clones, with some not included. Of 170,000 or so clones in the sample, approximately 96% were seen once. What was sequenced was blood. The clonotype originates from a woman in her forties in good health. V and J are TRBV27 and TRBJ1-2; 9 bases agree with TRBD1. CDR3 amino acids: CASSLPGQGFYGYTF. The CDR3 nucleotides are TGTGCCAGCAGTTTACCGGGACAGGGTTTCTATGGCTACACCTTC.